These 28 T cell receptor beta chains were sequenced from one sample in a study of CD8+ T cells in alopecia areata. Treatment indicated: oral pan-JAK inhibitor, 5-10 mg twice daily. Following RNA extraction, reverse transcription yielded cDNA that acted as the sequencing template. This table comes from immunoSEQ multiplex PCR, and its TCRdb copy is limited to in-frame clones, with some not included. The table lists under 200,000 clones, approximately 62% of them singletons, with more than 13% in the top ten. The specimen comprised CD4+ T cells sorted from blood, sampled at week 24, from a patient treated with tofacitinib. The receptor set was obtained from a human donor with alopecia areata.

Only one count was recorded for this clone. The rearrangement joins TRBV13 to TRBJ1-6; no clear D. The V gene's germline CDR1 is PRHDT and CDR2 FYEKMQ (reference sequence). Trimming cost V 1 base and J 6 bases, with 13 bases left between them. The CDR3 sequence is 16 residues long. DNA of the CDR3: TGTGCCAGCAGCTTAGCACTAGACCCCCTTAATTCACCCCTCCACTTT. Its translation: CASSLALDPLNSPLHF.

This sequence joins TRBV29-1 and TRBJ2-1, with 8 bases that match TRBD1. CDR1 and CDR2 from the germline V gene are SQVTM and ANQGSEA. This CDR3 spans 15 amino acids. V shed 5 bases, J shed 8 bases, and the junction held 14 bases outside the gene matches. The CDR3 DNA is TGCAGCGTTTACGGACAGGGAGAAGGTTTCGATGAGCAGTTCTTC. It is translated as CSVYGQGEGFDEQFF.

This clone was seen a handful of times. The chain couples TRBV29-1 to TRBJ2-2; TRBD1 is a possible D gene (5 bases). Between the trimmed V and J ends, which lost 6 bases and 1 base, there was a span of 9 bases. Germline CDR1 reads SQVTM; CDR2 reads ANQGSEA. This CDR3 comprises 13 residues. The CDR3 here is CSVDGQNTGELFF. CDR3 coding DNA: TGCAGCGTCGATGGACAGAACACCGGGGAGCTGTTTTTT.

This clone has only a few counts. The chain links TRBV14 to TRBJ1-4; possible D gene TRBD1, 5 bases. This CDR3 is built from 16 residues. Deletions cut 4 bases from V and 8 bases from J, with 20 bases between. Germline-derived CDR1 and CDR2 are SGHDN and FVKESK. The CDR3 here is CASSPGGRGAGEKLFF. The CDR3 DNA is TGTGCCAGCAGCCCCGGAGGAAGGGGCGCAGGGGAAAAACTGTTTTTT.

This clone showed up many times. The chain has TRBV2 and TRBJ2-2; D is unclear. V was clipped by 4 bases and J by 6 bases, with 12 bases between them. CDR1 and CDR2 from the germline V gene are SNHLY and FYNNEI. This CDR3 is 14 amino acids long. This chain's CDR3 is CASSGRVVAGELFF. The DNA for the CDR3 is TGTGCCAGCAGTGGAAGGGTCGTCGCCGGGGAGCTGTTTTTT.

The chain has TRBV5-6 and TRBJ2-5; 8 nucleotides align to TRBD2. CDR1 and CDR2 from the germline V gene are SGHDT and YYEEEE. The CDR3 is 13 amino acids. Trimming cost V 0 bases and J 5 bases; bases outside gene matches: 0. CDR3 DNA: TGTGCCAGCAGCTTGGGACTAGCGGAGACCCAGTACTTC. This encodes CASSLGLAETQYF.

V usage is TRBV7-9 and J usage is TRBJ2-2; no clear D gene. CDR3 size: 12 residues. Trimming removed 3 bases from V and 8 bases from J, with 7 bases in between. Germline V CDR1 and CDR2: SEHNR, FQNEAQ (reference sequence). This CDR3 reads CASSFDLGELFF. The CDR3 bases are TGTGCCAGCAGCTTTGACTTGGGGGAGCTGTTTTTT. Based on the CDR3 plus reference TRBV7-9 and TRBJ2-2, the full variable domain is DTGVSQNPRHKITKRGQNVTFRCDPISEHNRLYWYRQTLGQGPEFLTYFQNEAQLEKSRLLSDRFSAERPKGSFSTLEIQRTEQGDSAMYLCASSFDLGELFFGEGSRLTVL.

The chain uses TRBV29-1 and TRBJ1-1; TRBD1 matches 7 bases. There are 12 residues in the CDR3. The ends lost 5 bases at V and 8 bases at J; junction bases unmatched: 8. Germline-derived CDR1 and CDR2 are SQVTM and ANQGSEA. In nucleotides, the CDR3 is TGCAGCGTTAGGGAGGGGGCAAGGGAAGCTTTCTTT. Its translation is CSVREGAREAFF. Supplemented by reference TRBV29-1 and TRBJ1-1, the full variable domain reads SAVISQKPSRDICQRGTSLTIQCQVDSQVTMMFWYRQQPGQSLTLIATANQGSEATYESGFVIDKFPISRPNLTFSTLTVSNMSPEDSSIYLCSVREGAREAFFGQGTRLTVV.

The chain uses TRBV25-1 and TRBJ1-2; D perhaps matches TRBD1 (6 bases). The CDR3 extends over 13 amino acids. Trimming left V 3 bases short and J 5 bases short, with 10 bases between. Per germline, CDR1 MGHDK and CDR2 SYGVNS. CDR3 sequence (DNA): TGTGCCAGCAGTGATCCCGGACAGTATGGCTACACCTTC. It encodes CASSDPGQYGYTF.

The V call is TRBV5-4, the J call TRBJ1-4; 8 bases map to TRBD1. Per germline, CDR1 SGHNT and CDR2 YYREEE (reference sequence). This CDR3 has 14 residues. V was clipped by 3 bases and J by 11 bases; unmatched bases: 9. CDR3 in DNA: TGTGCCAGCAGCTCGGGACAGGAGGGTCGTAAACTGTTTTTT. Protein sequence: CASSSGQEGRKLFF.

The rearrangement links TRBV30 to TRBJ2-2; TRBD1 might be the D (6 bases). The CDR3 loop spans 13 amino acids. V was cut by 5 bases and J by 7 bases, with 14 bases left in between. In germline, CDR1 is GTSNPN, CDR2 SVGIG (reference sequence). CDR3 sequence reads: CAWASRQVGELFF. For the CDR3, the DNA is TGTGCCTGGGCTAGTAGACAGGTCGGGGAGCTGTTTTTT.

This sequence joins TRBV5-6 and TRBJ2-5, with D uncertain. Trimming took 0 bases from V and 0 from J, leaving 3 bases between them. Germline V CDR1 and CDR2: SGHDT, YYEEEE. The CDR3 sequence is 13 residues long. The CDR3 reads CASSLGDQETQYF. In DNA form, the CDR3 reads TGTGCCAGCAGCTTGGGGGACCAAGAGACCCAGTACTTC.

This clone came up once. The chain couples TRBV4-1 to TRBJ1-2, with 9 bases that match TRBD1. V dropped 3 bases and J dropped 7; count of bases not matched to a gene: 12. The germline V gene has CDR1 MGHRA and CDR2 YSYEKL. The CDR3 totals 16 residues. The CDR3 region is CASSHVTPGDRAGYTF. CDR3 sequence (DNA): TGCGCCAGCAGCCATGTCACCCCCGGGGACAGGGCTGGCTACACCTTC.

The CDR3 here is CAWSVSVNTEAFF. The CDR3, as DNA: TGTGCCTGGAGTGTATCAGTGAACACTGAAGCTTTCTTT. The chain combines TRBV30 with TRBJ1-1; D is unresolved. V gave up 0 bases and J gave up 0 bases, with 5 bases separating them. CDR1 and CDR2 (germline): GTSNPN, SVGIG (reference sequence). The CDR3 length is 13 residues.

This clone was counted only a few times. Distinct nucleotide sequences in the sample also encode this CDR3. The J gene is TRBJ1-5, the V gene TRBV5-1; 7 bases map to TRBD1. Germline V CDR1 and CDR2: SGHRS, YFSETQ. The CDR3 contains 15 residues. V gave up 2 bases and J gave up 6 bases; unmatched junction bases: 8. CDR3 in amino acids: CASSLGGGEGQPQHF. The DNA for the CDR3 is TGCGCCAGCAGCTTAGGAGGGGGCGAGGGTCAGCCCCAGCATTTT.

V and J are TRBV7-2 and TRBJ2-5; possible D gene TRBD2, 6 bases. CDR3 size: 14 residues. V was clipped by 5 bases and J by 7 bases, with 17 bases between them. Germline CDR1 reads SGHTA; CDR2 reads FQGNSA. The CDR3 reads CASSARRDSGTQYF. The CDR3 DNA follows: TGTGCCAGCAGCGCCCGCCGGGACTCAGGGACCCAGTACTTC.

This chain links TRBV30 with TRBJ2-2; perhaps TRBD1 as D (6 bases). The CDR3 covers 15 residues. Deletions cut 1 base from V and 1 base from J, with 10 bases between. CDR1 is GTSNPN, CDR2 SVGIG, per germline (reference sequence). CDR3 sequence: CAWSEGVGNTGELFF. The CDR3 nucleotides are TGTGCCTGGAGTGAGGGGGTCGGGAACACCGGGGAGCTGTTTTTT.

This clone was detected a few times. This chain joins TRBV6-1 and TRBJ2-7; TRBD1 matches 10 bases. The CDR3 covers 14 residues. Trimming removed 3 bases from V and 4 bases from J; junction bases left unmatched: 3. Germline V gene sequence: CDR1 MNHNS, CDR2 SASEGT. The CDR3 region has the DNA TGTGCCAGCAGTGATAGACAGGGGGCTTACGAGCAGTACTTC. It codes for CASSDRQGAYEQYF.

The V and J genes are TRBV30 and TRBJ1-1; D is possibly TRBD1 (6 bases). This CDR3 contains 15 residues. The germline V gene has CDR1 GTSNPN and CDR2 SVGIG (reference sequence). Trimming removed 2 bases from V and 1 base from J, with 14 bases in between. CDR3 DNA: TGTGCCTGGAGTAGGGGGGGCCGACAGAACACTGAAGCTTTCTTT. This gives the protein CAWSRGGRQNTEAFF.

The J gene is TRBJ1-6, the V gene TRBV6-5; D is unresolved. Germline V CDR1 and CDR2: MNHEY, SVGAGI. V lost 5 bases, J lost 14 bases, and 13 bases lay in between. This CDR3 is 12 amino acids long. The CDR3 protein is CASSHDLLALHF. The CDR3 DNA follows: TGTGCCAGCAGTCACGACCTTCTCGCCCTCCACTTT.

The sample holds a few counts of this clone. This chain uses TRBV19 with TRBJ1-1; D might be TRBD1 (5 bases). V was clipped by 3 bases and J by 0 bases, with 17 bases between them. This CDR3 region has 17 residues. Germline CDR1 is LNHDA and CDR2 is SQIVND (reference sequence). The DNA of the CDR3 is TGTGCCAGTAGTATGGTTAGGGGAATCTCCATGAACACTGAAGCTTTCTTT. Translation: CASSMVRGISMNTEAFF.

This clone showed up just a few times. The chain joins TRBV14 to TRBJ2-7; D may be TRBD1 (5 bases). CDR1 and CDR2 from the germline V gene are SGHDN and FVKESK. Trimming took off 9 bases at V and 5 bases at J, with 29 bases between the two ends. The CDR3 totals 17 residues. CDR3 sequence reads: CARPPLGGHSATNEQYF. As DNA, the CDR3 is TGTGCCAGACCACCGTTGGGCGGACATTCGGCCACAAACGAGCAGTACTTC.

V is TRBV29-1 and J is TRBJ1-4; 8 nucleotides align to TRBD1. The germline V gene has CDR1 SQVTM and CDR2 ANQGSEA. Germline trimming cut 4 bases from V and 8 bases from J; bases unmatched to any gene: 9. The CDR3 covers 14 residues. CDR3 amino acids: CSVGQGLGGEKLFF. In DNA form, the CDR3 reads TGCAGCGTTGGACAGGGGCTGGGTGGAGAAAAACTGTTTTTT. The complete variable domain, with remaining parts taken from reference TRBV29-1 and TRBJ1-4, reads SAVISQKPSRDICQRGTSLTIQCQVDSQVTMMFWYRQQPGQSLTLIATANQGSEATYESGFVIDKFPISRPNLTFSTLTVSNMSPEDSSIYLCSVGQGLGGEKLFFGSGTQLSVL.

J is TRBJ1-1 and V is TRBV10-3; possible D gene TRBD1, 6 bases. The CDR3 extends over 14 amino acids. V dropped 0 bases and J dropped 5 bases, with 10 bases sitting between them. Germline V gene data show CDR1 as ENHRY and CDR2 as SYGVKD. The CDR3 DNA reads as TGTGCCATCAGTGAGTCAACAGGGCGGACTGAAGCTTTCTTT. The encoded protein is CAISESTGRTEAFF.

The chain joins TRBV5-1 to TRBJ1-5; D is uncertain. V lost 0 bases and J 0 bases, leaving 4 bases between the germline ends. CDR3 length: 14 amino acids. The germline V gene has CDR1 SGHRS and CDR2 YFSETQ. CDR3 bases: TGCGCCAGCAGCTTGGATAATAGCAATCAGCCCCAGCATTTT. This gives the protein CASSLDNSNQPQHF.

The chain employs TRBV5-1 and TRBJ2-6; the match to TRBD1 covers 9 bases. Germline values: CDR1 SGHRS, CDR2 YFSETQ. With 4 bases clipped from V and 4 bases from J, the junction kept 3 bases outside the gene matches. The CDR3 covers 15 residues. The CDR3 here is CASSQQGAGANVLTF. CDR3 DNA: TGCGCCAGCAGCCAACAGGGGGCCGGGGCCAACGTCCTGACTTTC.

The rearrangement uses TRBV29-1 and TRBJ2-3, with a weak D call TRBD1 (5 bases). The CDR3 totals 14 residues. V was clipped by 4 bases and J by 2 bases, with 13 bases between them. Germline loops: CDR1 SQVTM, CDR2 ANQGSEA. CDR3 amino acids: CSVATATYTDTQYF. In nucleotides, the CDR3 is TGCAGCGTTGCGACAGCAACTTACACAGATACGCAGTATTTT.

The chain recombines TRBV19 with TRBJ1-5; maybe TRBD1 (6 bases). Germline values: CDR1 LNHDA, CDR2 SQIVND (reference sequence). CDR3 length equals 14 residues. Trimming took off 6 bases at V and 2 bases at J, with 11 bases between the two ends. DNA of the CDR3: TGTGCCAGTAGCGGGACAAATGGCAATCAGCCCCAGCATTTT. Translation gives CASSGTNGNQPQHF.